One TCR beta chain is described in this entry. This entry comes from a study of T cell responses to AZD1222 COVID-19 vaccine. Trimming removed 4 bases from V and 5 bases from J, with 16 bases in between. The V gene's germline CDR1 is KGHDR and CDR2 SFDVKD. The CDR3 loop spans 15 amino acids. Sequenced by immunoSEQ multiplex PCR; TCRdb stores in-frame clones only, minus some. The sample includes tens of thousands of clones, roughly 87% of them seen just once. This chain uses TRBV24-1 with TRBJ2-5, with D perhaps TRBD1 or TRBD2 (5 bases each). The sample consisted of peripheral blood, taken 28 days after the second AZD1222 dose. This sequence originates from an adult who received the AZD1222 COVID-19 vaccine. In nucleotides, the CDR3 is TGTGCCACCAGTGACCGGGGACCCTTGGGGGAGACCCAGTACTTC. As protein: CATSDRGPLGETQYF.